This T cell receptor beta chain derives from a study of post-analysis software for immune sequencing data (dated by TCRdb to between 2014 and 2017). Study-wide context: Relapsing-remitting, secondary progressive and progressive-relapsing multiple sclerosis were recorded as disease courses, and subtype annotation was lacking for some patients. Patient repertoires were compared against around twelve previously published healthy control repertoires from donors aged 6 to 25 years. A subset of samples was prepared in parallel using single-end sample barcoding, then pooled and co-amplified after Illumina adapter ligation. General findings and caveats noted by the study authors: When samples were clustered directly using the F measure, samples prepared in the same batch co-clustered strongly, which prompted a batch-effect correction. Significantly higher frequencies in patients than in controls were found for roughly 5 TRBV segments, including TRBV5-6, TRBV5-1 and TRBV20-1. The multiple sclerosis patient group was slightly younger than the control group. Multiple sclerosis patients had significantly lower normalized Chao1 diversity than controls, a result that suggests substantial peripheral T-cell clonal expansion.

CDR1 MDHEN and CDR2 SYDVKM were looked up in the germline V gene. At the junction V is shortened by 3 bases and J by 0 bases, with 13 bases in between. Taken from cysteine to phenylalanine, the CDR3 has 16 residues. The retained sequence is limited to the CDR3, 48 bases, with the frame set at the first base. This clonotype was counted between two and nine times. The clone's antigen remains unknown. The sample holds no much larger clone one base away, and base qualities are not on file. Libraries were prepared through PCR. Data came from an Illumina HiSeq 2500. To reduce PCR and sequencing biases, unique molecular identifiers were built into the TCR beta cDNA libraries. Roughly 500,000 cDNA molecules were obtained for every 1 to 10 million input T cells, so each molecule roughly corresponded to one T cell. The patient libraries were prepared and sequenced using the same protocol as the earlier healthy control dataset. Samples belonging to the same batch were prepared together, multiplexed and sequenced on a shared HiSeq lane. In the paper's pipeline: Raw barcoded reads were processed with MIGEC, and single-read molecular identifier groups were discarded before consensus assembly and CDR3 extraction. VDJtools was used for post-analysis of the clonotype tables, with diversity normalized by down-sampling every dataset to the smallest sample size. In repertoire overlap clustering, CDR3 amino acid sequences, but not nucleotide sequences, were matched to correct batch-related cross-sample contamination. In-frame beta chains were kept once TCRdb had trimmed the public reads at Q25 with fastp and called clones with MiXCR. Merged by CDR3 protein, the rows form single entries marked with the most common genes and DNA. None of the V and J calls come from the authors' own analysis; TCRdb made them. Recorded for this sample are about 200,000 distinct CDR3 sequences; 29% of them occurred a single time. More than 3% of the sample comes from the top ten.

To demonstrate the VDJtools post-analysis software, the study profiled TCR beta repertoires from the peripheral blood of about a dozen young patients with multiple sclerosis. The multiple sclerosis patients were children and adolescents ranging in age from roughly 6 to 15 years. This receptor was obtained from a girl aged 2-17 years with multiple sclerosis. Sequenced material: blood. This chain joins TRBV28 to TRBJ2-3, with a tentative D gene TRBD2 over 5 matching bases. The DNA reads TGTGCCAGCAGTTTCCCGGGAATAGATAGCACAGATACGCAGTATTTT. Translated, it reads CASSFPGIDSTDTQYF.